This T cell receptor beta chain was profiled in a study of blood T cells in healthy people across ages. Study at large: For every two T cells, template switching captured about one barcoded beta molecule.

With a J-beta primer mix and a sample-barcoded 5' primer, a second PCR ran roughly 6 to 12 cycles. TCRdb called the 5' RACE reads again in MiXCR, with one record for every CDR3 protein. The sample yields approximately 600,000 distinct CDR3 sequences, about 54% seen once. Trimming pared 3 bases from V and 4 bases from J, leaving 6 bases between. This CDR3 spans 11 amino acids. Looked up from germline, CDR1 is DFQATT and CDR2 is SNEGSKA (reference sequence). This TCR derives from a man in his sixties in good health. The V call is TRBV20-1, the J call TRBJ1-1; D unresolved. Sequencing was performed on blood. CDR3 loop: CSASAPTEAFF. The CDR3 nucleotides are TGCAGTGCTAGCGCCCCCACTGAAGCTTTCTTT.